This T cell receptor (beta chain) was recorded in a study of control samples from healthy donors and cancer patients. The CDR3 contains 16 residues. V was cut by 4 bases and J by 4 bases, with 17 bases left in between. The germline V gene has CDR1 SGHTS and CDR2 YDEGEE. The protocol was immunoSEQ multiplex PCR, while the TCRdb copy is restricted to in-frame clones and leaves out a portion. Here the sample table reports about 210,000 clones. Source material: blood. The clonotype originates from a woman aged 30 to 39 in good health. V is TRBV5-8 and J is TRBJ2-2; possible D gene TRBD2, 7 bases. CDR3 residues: CASSGGASWATGELFF. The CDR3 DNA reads TGTGCCAGCAGCGGGGGGGCTTCTTGGGCCACCGGGGAGCTGTTTTTT.